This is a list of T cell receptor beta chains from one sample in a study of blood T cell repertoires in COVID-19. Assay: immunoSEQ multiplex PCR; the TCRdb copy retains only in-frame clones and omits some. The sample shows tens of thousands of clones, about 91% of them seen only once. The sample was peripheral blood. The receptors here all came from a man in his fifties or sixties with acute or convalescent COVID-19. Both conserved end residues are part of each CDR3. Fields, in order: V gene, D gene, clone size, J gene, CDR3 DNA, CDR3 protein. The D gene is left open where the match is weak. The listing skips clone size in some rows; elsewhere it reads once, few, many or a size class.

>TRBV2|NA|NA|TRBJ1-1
TGTGCCAGCAGGCAGGGGAGGGGGACTGAAGCTTTCTTT
CASRQGRGTEAFF
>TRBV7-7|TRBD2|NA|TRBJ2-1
TGTGCCAGCAGCTTGCTTGGGACTAGCGGGAATGAGCAGTTCTTC
CASSLLGTSGNEQFF
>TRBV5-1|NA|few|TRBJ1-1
TGCGCCAGCAGCTTAGTCGGCGGACAGTTCGGGAACACTGAAGCTTTCTTT
CASSLVGGQFGNTEAFF
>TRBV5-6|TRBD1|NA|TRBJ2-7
TGTGCCAGCAGTGTCCTTACAGGGGTCTACGAGCAGTACTTC
CASSVLTGVYEQYF
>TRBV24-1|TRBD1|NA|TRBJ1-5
TGTGCCACCAGTGCGGCAGGGGGCATGTATCAGCCCCAGCATTTT
CATSAAGGMYQPQHF
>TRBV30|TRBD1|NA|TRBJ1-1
TGTGCCTGGAGTGTAAATATACGGGACAGGGCGACTTTCTTT
CAWSVNIRDRATFF
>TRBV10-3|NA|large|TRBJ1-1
TGTGCCATCAGTGAGAGGTGGACAACTGAAGCTTTCTTT
CAISERWTTEAFF
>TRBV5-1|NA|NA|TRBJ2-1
TGCGCCAGCAGCTCTGGTGGAGGGATGTACAATGAGCAGTTCTTC
CASSSGGGMYNEQFF
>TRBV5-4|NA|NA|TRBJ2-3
TGTGCCAGCAGCTTGGGGGGTGCGGGAGATACGCAGTATTTT
CASSLGGAGDTQYF
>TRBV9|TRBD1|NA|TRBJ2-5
TGTGCCAGCAGCCCATTACCAGGGGGCTGGTTACAAGAGACCCAGTACTTC
CASSPLPGGWLQETQYF
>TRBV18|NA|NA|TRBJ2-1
TGTGCCAGCTCACCACGGGGAGTATCCCCATCGAATGAGCAGTTCTTC
CASSPRGVSPSNEQFF
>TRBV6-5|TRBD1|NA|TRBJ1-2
TGTGCCAGCAGTTACACGGGACAGGGGAGTGGCTACACCTTC
CASSYTGQGSGYTF
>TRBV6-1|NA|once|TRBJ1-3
TGTGCCAGCAGTAAAGACCAGGCATTCTCTGGAAACACCATATATTTT
CASSKDQAFSGNTIYF
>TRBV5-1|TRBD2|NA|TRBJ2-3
TGCGCCAGCAAACTAGCGGGGTTAGATACGCAGTATTTT
CASKLAGLDTQYF
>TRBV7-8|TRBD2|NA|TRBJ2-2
TGTGCCAGCAGCCCCCGGACTAGCGGGGTTGGGGAGCTGTTTTTT
CASSPRTSGVGELFF
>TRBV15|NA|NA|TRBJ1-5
TGTGCCACCAGCAGTAAGGGGAATCAGCCCCAGCATTTT
CATSSKGNQPQHF
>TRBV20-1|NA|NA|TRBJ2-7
TGCAGTGCTAGTGATGACAGGTCAGGGGTAGAAGAGCAGTACTTC
CSASDDRSGVEEQYF
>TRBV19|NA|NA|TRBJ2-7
TGTGCCAGTAGTGTCCGGGCAGCGGACTCCTACGAGCAGTACTTC
CASSVRAADSYEQYF
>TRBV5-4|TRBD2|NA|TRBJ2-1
TGTGCCAGCAGCTTCCCCGGGGGGGCCTGGGATGAGCAGTTCTTC
CASSFPGGAWDEQFF
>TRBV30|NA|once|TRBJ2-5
TGTGCCTGGAGTAAACAGTACAAAGAGACCCAGTACTTC
CAWSKQYKETQYF
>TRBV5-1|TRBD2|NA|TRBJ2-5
TGCGCCAGCAGCTCGGGAGGACCCCAAGAGACCCAGTACTTC
CASSSGGPQETQYF
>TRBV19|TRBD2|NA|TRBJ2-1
TGTGCCAGTAGTATCCACCCTAGCGGGGGGTTCGGTGAGCAGTTCTTC
CASSIHPSGGFGEQFF
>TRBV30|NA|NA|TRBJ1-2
TGTGCCTGGAGTGCGGGAGGGAACTATGGCTACACCTTC
CAWSAGGNYGYTF
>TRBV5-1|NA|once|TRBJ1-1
TGCGCCAGCAGCCCCCGGACAGCCCCTTTTATTGACACTGAAGCTTTCTTT
CASSPRTAPFIDTEAFF
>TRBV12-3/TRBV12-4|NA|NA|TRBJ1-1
TGTGCCAGCCTCCAGGCAGAAAACACTGAAGCTTTCTTT
CASLQAENTEAFF
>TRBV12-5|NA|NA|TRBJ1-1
TGTGCTAGTGCCACGGGGGTTATGAACACTGAAGCTTTCTTT
CASATGVMNTEAFF
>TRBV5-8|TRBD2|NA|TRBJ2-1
TGTGCCAGCAGCTCCCGTGGGCTAGCGGGGGGGCCCCTATCCTACAATGAGCAGTTCTTC
CASSSRGLAGGPLSYNEQFF
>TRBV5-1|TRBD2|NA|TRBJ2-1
TGCGCCAGCAGCCCAGGACTAGACTCCTACAATGAGCAGTTCTTC
CASSPGLDSYNEQFF
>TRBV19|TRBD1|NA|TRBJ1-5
TGTGCCAGTAGGGAGACAGGGGGCTGGGGCAATCAGCCCCAGCATTTT
CASRETGGWGNQPQHF
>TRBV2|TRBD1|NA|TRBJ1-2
TGTGCCAGCAGTGAAATTGCGACAGGGGGCCATGATGGCTACACCTTC
CASSEIATGGHDGYTF
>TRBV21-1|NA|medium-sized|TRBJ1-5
TGTGCCAGCAGCGCAAACAACCGGGACAGCCTTTATAGCAATCAGCCCCAGCATTTT
CASSANNRDSLYSNQPQHF
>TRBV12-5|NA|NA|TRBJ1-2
TGTGCTAGTGGTTCGGCAAGGGACGGGAGTAGTGGTGGCTACACCTTC
CASGSARDGSSGGYTF
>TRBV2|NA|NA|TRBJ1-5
TGTGCCAGCAGTGCCACAGGTGGGAATCAGCCCCAGCATTTT
CASSATGGNQPQHF
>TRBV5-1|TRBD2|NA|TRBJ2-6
TGCGCCAGCAGCGACCCGGGGGGATACTCTGGGGCCAACGTCCTGACTTTC
CASSDPGGYSGANVLTF
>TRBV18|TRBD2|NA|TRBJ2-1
TGTGCCAGCTCACTCCAGGCGGGGGGATACGCGAATGAGCAGTTCTTC
CASSLQAGGYANEQFF
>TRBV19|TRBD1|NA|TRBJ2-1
TGTGCCAGTAGGCCCCCTCCGGGACAGGGATTTTACAATGAGCAGTTCTTC
CASRPPPGQGFYNEQFF
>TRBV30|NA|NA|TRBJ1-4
TGTGCCTGGAGTCGCGGCGGGATGAATGAAAAACTGTTTTTT
CAWSRGGMNEKLFF
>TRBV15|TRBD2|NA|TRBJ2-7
TGTGCCACCAGCGCTAGCGGGGGGGTAAAGTACTTC
CATSASGGVKYF
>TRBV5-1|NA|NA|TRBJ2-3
TGCGCCAGCAGCCGAAACGCGGCGGCTAGCACAGATACGCAGTATTTT
CASSRNAAASTDTQYF
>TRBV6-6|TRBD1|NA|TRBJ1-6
TGTGCCAGCAGCCCTTTACAGGGGTATAATTCACCCCTCCACTTT
CASSPLQGYNSPLHF
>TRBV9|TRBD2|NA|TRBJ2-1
TGTGCCAGCACGGGAGGGACTAGCGGGGATGAGCAGTTCTTC
CASTGGTSGDEQFF
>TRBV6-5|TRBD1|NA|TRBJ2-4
TGTGCCAGCAGTCCCGGACAGGCAAACATTCAGTACTTC
CASSPGQANIQYF
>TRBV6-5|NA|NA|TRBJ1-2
TGTGCCAGCAGTTCAATTCGGACTGGGATCTATGGCTACACCTTC
CASSSIRTGIYGYTF
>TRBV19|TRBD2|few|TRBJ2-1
TGTGCCAGTAAACGGACTAGCGGGGGGTACAATGAGCAGTTCTTC
CASKRTSGGYNEQFF
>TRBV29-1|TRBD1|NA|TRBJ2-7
TGCAGCGTTCGACAGGGACCGAGCTCCTACGAGCAGTACTTC
CSVRQGPSSYEQYF
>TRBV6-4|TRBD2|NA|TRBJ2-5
TGTGCCAGCAGTGTAAAGCGGGGGGAGACCCAGTACTTC
CASSVKRGETQYF
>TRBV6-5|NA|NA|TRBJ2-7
TGTGCCAGCAGCTCCGGCGGACAGCAGATCGAGCAGTACTTC
CASSSGGQQIEQYF
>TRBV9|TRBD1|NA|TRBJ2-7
TGTGCCAGCAGCGTATCGGGACAGGGACCCGAGCAGTACTTC
CASSVSGQGPEQYF
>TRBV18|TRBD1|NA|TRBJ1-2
TGTGCCAGCTCACTAGGACAGGACTATGGCTACACCTTC
CASSLGQDYGYTF
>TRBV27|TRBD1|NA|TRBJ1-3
TGTGCCAGCAGTTCGGAAACAGGGGGCTCTGGAAACACCATATATTTT
CASSSETGGSGNTIYF
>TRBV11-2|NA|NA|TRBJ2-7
TGTGCCAGCAGCTTCAGGGTTGGCGGCGAGCAGTACTTC
CASSFRVGGEQYF
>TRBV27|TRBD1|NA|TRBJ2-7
TGTGCCAGCAGGTATTCGGGACAGGGAATTGACGAGCAGTACTTC
CASRYSGQGIDEQYF
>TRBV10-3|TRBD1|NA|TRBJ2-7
TGTGCCATCAGTAAACGTACAGGGGGCGAGGAGCAGTACTTC
CAISKRTGGEEQYF
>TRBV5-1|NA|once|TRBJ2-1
TGCGCCAGCAGCTTGGCAGGAAACTCCTACAATGAGCAGTTCTTC
CASSLAGNSYNEQFF
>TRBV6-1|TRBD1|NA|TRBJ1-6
TGTGCCAGCAGTGAGACAGGGGGGGATTCACCCCTCCACTTT
CASSETGGDSPLHF
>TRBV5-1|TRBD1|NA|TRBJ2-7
TGCGCCAGCAGCACCCGACAGGGGGCGAAGGAGCAGTACTTC
CASSTRQGAKEQYF